The present T cell receptor beta chain was sequenced within a study of chemoradiotherapy in HPV16-positive cancers. Background on the study: Candidate HPV-specific clones and shared TCR motifs came from a couple of HPV16-positive patients.

Study-wide points: HPV-specific T cells were functionally defined from only a couple of HPV16-positive patients. In HPV16-positive patients, HPV-responsive T-cell expansion tracked better recurrence-free survival. Candidate HPV-specific clones and E7-related TCR motifs grew in tumor during treatment.

Produced via immunoSEQ multiplex PCR; TCRdb's table is partial and in-frame only. The table records around 11,000 clones, under 80% of them present only once. Regarding this clone: Its matching antigen is unknown.

Germline lookup yields CDR1 MGHRA and CDR2 YSYEKL. The CDR3 loop spans 13 amino acids. The ends were cut back, 0 bases at V and 10 bases at J, with 9 bases in the middle. V and J are TRBV4-1 and TRBJ1-4, with D perhaps TRBD1 (5 bases). The receptor comes from a human donor with HPV-associated anogenital cancer. This specimen was acquired from a patient who underwent chemoradiotherapy. The CDR3 is CASSQEGRAKLFF. The CDR3, as DNA: TGCGCCAGCAGCCAAGAGGGACGCGCAAAACTGTTTTTT.